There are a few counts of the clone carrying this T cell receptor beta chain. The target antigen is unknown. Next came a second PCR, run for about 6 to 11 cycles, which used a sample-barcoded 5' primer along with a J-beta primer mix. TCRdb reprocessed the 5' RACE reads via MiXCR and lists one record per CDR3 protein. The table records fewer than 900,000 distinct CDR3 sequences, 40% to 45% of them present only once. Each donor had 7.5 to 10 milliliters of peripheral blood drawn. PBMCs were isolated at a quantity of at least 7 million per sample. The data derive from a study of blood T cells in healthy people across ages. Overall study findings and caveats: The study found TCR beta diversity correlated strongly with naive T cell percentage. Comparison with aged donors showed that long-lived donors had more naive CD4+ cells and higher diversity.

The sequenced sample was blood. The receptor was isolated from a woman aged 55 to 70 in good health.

The CDR3 sequence is CSAGTGEGQPQHF. The CDR3 DNA reads TGCAGTGCTGGAACAGGGGAAGGTCAGCCCCAGCATTTT. The rearrangement links TRBV20-1 to TRBJ1-5, with 7 bases identical to TRBD1. CDR3 length equals 13 residues. The germline V gene encodes CDR1 DFQATT and CDR2 SNEGSKA (reference sequence). Trimming removed 5 bases from V and 6 bases from J; junction bases left unmatched: 7.